This T cell receptor (beta chain) is from a study of OX40 agonist ivuxolimab in advanced cancers. Study overall: Earlier anti-PD-1, anti-PD-L1 or anti-CTLA-4 therapy was permitted; around 40% had received some.

In germline, CDR1 is SGDLS, CDR2 YYNGEE. The CDR3 spans 12 residues. V dropped 6 bases and J dropped 6 bases, with 9 bases sitting between them. Sequencing used immunoSEQ multiplex PCR; TCRdb keeps in-frame clones, though not all of them. The profile shows 15,000 to 20,000 clones, around three quarters of them singletons. The source is an adult with an advanced solid tumor such as melanoma, head and neck, liver or kidney cancer. The sequenced sample was CD4+ or CD8+ T cells sorted from blood, obtained in a trial of the OX40 agonist ivuxolimab. This sequence joins TRBV9 and TRBJ2-2; D is unresolved. The CDR3 spells CASNKEAGELFF. The CDR3 DNA is TGTGCCAGCAACAAAGAAGCCGGGGAGCTGTTTTTT. The variable domain in full, completed from reference TRBV9 and TRBJ2-2, reads DSGVTQTPKHLITATGQRVTLRCSPRSGDLSVYWYQQSLDQGLQFLIQYYNGEERAKGNILERFSAQQFPDLHSELNLSSLELGDSALYFCASNKEAGELFFGEGSRLTVL.